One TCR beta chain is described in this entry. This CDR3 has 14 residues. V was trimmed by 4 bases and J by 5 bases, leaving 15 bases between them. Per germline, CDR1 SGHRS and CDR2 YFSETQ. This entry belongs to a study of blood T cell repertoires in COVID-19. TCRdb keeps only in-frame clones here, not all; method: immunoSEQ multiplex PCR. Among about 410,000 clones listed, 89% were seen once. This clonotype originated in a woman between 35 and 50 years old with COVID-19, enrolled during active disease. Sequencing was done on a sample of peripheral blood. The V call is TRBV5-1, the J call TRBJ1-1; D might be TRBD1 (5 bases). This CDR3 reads CASSPVGGLTEAFF. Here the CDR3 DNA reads TGCGCCAGCAGCCCGGTGGGGGGTTTGACTGAAGCTTTCTTT.